The next 25 T cell receptor beta chains were all read from a single sample in a study of blood T cell repertoires in COVID-19. Some clones are missing from TCRdb's copy, which holds only in-frame ones; the method was immunoSEQ multiplex PCR. Of around 76,000 clones listed, roughly 83% were seen once; the top ten hold under 7.5%. The material sequenced was peripheral blood. The receptors stem from a man under 40 with COVID-19, enrolled during active disease.

The chain combines TRBV7-9 with TRBJ2-4; 8 bases are shared with TRBD1. CDR3 length equals 18 residues. The ends lost 5 bases at V and 2 bases at J; junction bases unmatched: 14. Germline lookup yields CDR1 SEHNR and CDR2 FQNEAQ (reference sequence). The CDR3 sequence: CASSITSDREVPKNIQYF. DNA for the CDR3: TGTGCCAGCAGCATTACATCGGACAGGGAAGTACCCAAAAACATTCAGTACTTC.

This clone has just one count. V is TRBV18 and J is TRBJ2-2; D possibly corresponds to TRBD2 (5 bases). This CDR3 spans 13 amino acids. Germline V CDR1 and CDR2: KGHSH, LQKENI. The V and J ends lost 6 bases and 7 bases respectively, with 12 bases between them. The CDR3 here is CASSPGLDGELFF. The CDR3 bases are TGTGCCAGCTCGCCTGGACTCGACGGGGAGCTGTTTTTT.

The gene calls are TRBV9 and TRBJ1-6, with D possibly TRBD1 on 6 matching bases. This CDR3 spans 15 amino acids. V shed 0 bases and J shed 2 bases, with 6 bases lying between them. Germline CDR1 SGDLS, CDR2 YYNGEE. The CDR3 loop reads CASSVEGAYNSPLHF. The CDR3 DNA sequence: TGTGCCAGCAGCGTAGAGGGGGCCTATAATTCACCCCTCCACTTT.

This sequence joins TRBV28 and TRBJ2-3; unclear D gene. Germline CDR1 MDHEN, CDR2 SYDVKM. This CDR3 comprises 13 residues. V was shortened by 5 bases and J by 6 bases, with 12 bases between the two germline ends. The CDR3 DNA follows: TGTGCCAGCAGTCCCTCACCCGGTGATACGCAGTATTTT. It is translated as CASSPSPGDTQYF.

The chain is built from TRBV19 and TRBJ2-1; 12 bases fit TRBD2. J was trimmed by 5 bases and V by 5 bases; bases with no gene match: 4. Looked up from germline, CDR1 is LNHDA and CDR2 is SQIVND (reference sequence). This CDR3 comprises 15 residues. CDR3 sequence reads: CASSPRTSGNNEQFF. CDR3 in DNA: TGTGCCAGTAGTCCTAGGACTAGCGGGAACAATGAGCAGTTCTTC.

The CDR3 DNA sequence: TGTGCCTGGAGTGATGGGGGCAGGGGCTTTTTCGGAAACACCATATATTTT. Its translation: CAWSDGGRGFFGNTIYF. This chain links TRBV30 with TRBJ1-3, with TRBD1 as a possible D gene (6 bases). Per germline, CDR1 GTSNPN and CDR2 SVGIG (reference sequence). The CDR3 covers 17 residues. The V end lost 1 base, the J end lost 4 bases, and 20 bases lay between the germline ends.

The chain has TRBV7-8 and TRBJ2-2, with TRBD2 identical over 13 bases. V lost 3 bases and J lost 5; bases outside the gene matches: 15. Germline CDR1 SGHVS, CDR2 FQNEAQ. The CDR3 covers 20 residues. The CDR3 nucleotides are TGTGCCAGCAGCTTTGCTACCTGGACTAGCGGGAGAGGGATAACCGGGGAGCTGTTTTTT. Its translation: CASSFATWTSGRGITGELFF.

This chain joins TRBV28 and TRBJ1-5; D is undetermined. Looked up from germline, CDR1 is MDHEN and CDR2 is SYDVKM. The V end was cut by 5 bases, the J end by 5 bases, with 16 bases between. This CDR3 has 15 amino acids. The CDR3 protein is CASSAPTGVHQPQHF. CDR3 nucleotides: TGTGCCAGCAGTGCTCCCACCGGGGTTCATCAGCCCCAGCATTTT.

This chain uses TRBV5-4 with TRBJ2-1; possibly TRBD2 for D (5 bases). Germline CDR1 is SGHNT and CDR2 is YYREEE (reference sequence). V lost 3 bases and J 0 bases, leaving 13 bases between the germline ends. This CDR3 contains 16 residues. CDR3 in amino acids: CASSWRAVLSYNEQFF. CDR3 DNA sequence: TGTGCCAGCAGCTGGCGAGCGGTCCTCTCCTACAATGAGCAGTTCTTC. The entire variable domain, with the rest obtained from reference TRBV5-4 and TRBJ2-1, is as follows: ETGVTQSPTHLIKTRGQQVTLRCSSQSGHNTVSWYQQALGQGPQFIFQYYREEENGRGNFPPRFSGLQFPNYSSELNVNALELDDSALYLCASSWRAVLSYNEQFFGPGTRLTVL.

This chain uses TRBV15 with TRBJ2-3; D may be TRBD2 (6 bases). Germline CDR1 is LNHNV and CDR2 is YYDKDF (reference sequence). V was pared by 3 bases and J by 0 bases, with 10 bases between. The CDR3 length is 15 residues. The DNA of the CDR3 is TGTGCCACCAGCAGGTTAGCGGAGAGCACAGATACGCAGTATTTT. Its protein product is CATSRLAESTDTQYF.

This clone has a single count. This rearrangement joins TRBV19 to TRBJ1-1; perhaps TRBD1 as D (6 bases). The CDR3 extends over 13 amino acids. Germline lookup yields CDR1 LNHDA and CDR2 SQIVND (reference sequence). V was shortened by 6 bases and J by 10 bases, with 18 bases between the two germline ends. The CDR3 reads CASRRGQGSSAFF. The CDR3 bases are TGTGCCAGTAGGCGGGGGCAGGGTTCGTCAGCTTTCTTT.

The chain links TRBV3-1 (or the pseudogene TRBV3-2) to TRBJ1-1, with D hard to call. The germline V gene has CDR1 LGHDT and CDR2 YNNKEL (reference sequence). This CDR3 spans 15 amino acids. V dropped 2 bases and J dropped 1 base, with 11 bases sitting between them. The CDR3 spells CASSQMEAENTEAFF. The CDR3 bases are TGTGCCAGCAGCCAAATGGAAGCGGAGAACACTGAAGCTTTCTTT.

V usage is TRBV20-1 and J usage is TRBJ2-1; D ambiguous. The CDR3 extends over 11 amino acids. V lost 6 bases and J 7 bases, leaving 10 bases between the germline ends. Germline values: CDR1 DFQATT, CDR2 SNEGSKA (reference sequence). The CDR3 sequence is CSATSRNEQFF. The DNA for the CDR3 is TGCAGTGCCACCAGTCGAAATGAGCAGTTCTTC.

The genes are TRBV6-6 and TRBJ2-2, with 8 bases that match TRBD1. This CDR3 region has 13 residues. J was trimmed by 6 bases and V by 7 bases; bases with no gene match: 4. CDR1 and CDR2 (germline): MNHNY, SVGAGI (reference sequence). The CDR3 reads CASTLQGAGELFF. CDR3 sequence (DNA): TGTGCCAGCACCCTACAGGGGGCCGGGGAGCTGTTTTTT.

This chain joins TRBV11-2 and TRBJ1-1; TRBD1 is a possible D gene (5 bases). The V end was cut by 3 bases, the J end by 11 bases, with 19 bases between. CDR3 length equals 14 residues. Germline CDR1 and CDR2: SGHAT and FQNNGV. CDR3 bases: TGTGCCAGCAGCTTCCGAGACAGTGACCGTAAGGCTTTCTTT. Encoded protein: CASSFRDSDRKAFF.

V usage is TRBV18 and J usage is TRBJ2-1; 9 bases are shared with TRBD2. The CDR3 is 17 residues long. Per germline, CDR1 KGHSH and CDR2 LQKENI. V shed 2 bases, J shed 1 base, and the junction held 6 bases outside the gene matches. The DNA of the CDR3 is TGTGCCAGCTCACCATACGGGACTAGCAAGTCCTACAATGAGCAGTTCTTC. Its protein product is CASSPYGTSKSYNEQFF.

The chain carries TRBV10-3 and TRBJ2-1, with no clear D. The CDR3 sequence is 12 residues long. Deletions cut 7 bases from V and 9 bases from J, with 13 bases between. The germline V gene has CDR1 ENHRY and CDR2 SYGVKD. For the CDR3, the DNA is TGTGCCATCACTAACCGTGGCGGTGAGCAGTTCTTC. Translated, it gives CAITNRGGEQFF.

This clone showed up just a few times. The rearrangement uses TRBV18 and TRBJ1-5; TRBD1 might be the D (5 bases). The V end was cut by 4 bases, the J end by 3 bases, with 13 bases between. This CDR3 spans 15 amino acids. Looked up from germline, CDR1 is KGHSH and CDR2 is LQKENI. CDR3 amino acids: CASSLGAGDNQPQHF. For the CDR3, the DNA is TGTGCCAGCTCACTTGGTGCGGGGGACAATCAGCCCCAGCATTTT.

This clone was observed a handful of times. The chain links TRBV2 to TRBJ1-4; maybe TRBD1 (5 bases). CDR3 length: 15 amino acids. V was pared by 0 bases and J by 7 bases, with 12 bases between. The germline gives CDR1 SNHLY, CDR2 FYNNEI. CDR3 in amino acids: CASSEALGLSEKLFF. CDR3 DNA sequence: TGTGCCAGCAGTGAAGCGCTGGGGCTTAGTGAAAAACTGTTTTTT.

The rearrangement uses TRBV3-1 (or the pseudogene TRBV3-2) and TRBJ2-6; weak D call: TRBD2 (5 bases). Germline V gene sequence: CDR1 LGHDT, CDR2 YNNKEL (reference sequence). The CDR3 is made up of 16 amino acids. Trimming took 0 bases from V and 2 from J, leaving 8 bases between them. The CDR3 here is CASSQEHGTGANVLTF. The CDR3 coding sequence is TGTGCCAGCAGCCAAGAACACGGGACTGGGGCCAACGTCCTGACTTTC.

This chain joins TRBV6-1 and TRBJ1-1; D is unclear. Germline V gene data show CDR1 as MNHNS and CDR2 as SASEGT. V lost 3 bases and J 5 bases, leaving 13 bases between the germline ends. This CDR3 contains 14 residues. This CDR3 reads CASSERIEGTEAFF. The CDR3 DNA sequence: TGTGCCAGCAGTGAGCGGATAGAAGGTACTGAAGCTTTCTTT.

V and J are TRBV9 and TRBJ1-3; 7 nucleotides align to TRBD1. Germline CDR1 is SGDLS and CDR2 is YYNGEE. J was trimmed by 0 bases and V by 4 bases; bases with no gene match: 13. CDR3 size: 18 residues. For the CDR3, the DNA is TGTGCCAGCAGCCCCCGGGACAGTTGGCTCATCTCTGGAAACACCATATATTTT. This codes for CASSPRDSWLISGNTIYF. The complete variable domain, with remaining parts taken from reference TRBV9 and TRBJ1-3, reads DSGVTQTPKHLITATGQRVTLRCSPRSGDLSVYWYQQSLDQGLQFLIQYYNGEERAKGNILERFSAQQFPDLHSELNLSSLELGDSALYFCASSPRDSWLISGNTIYFGEGSWLTVV.

The V and J genes are TRBV10-1 and TRBJ2-1; no clear D gene. This CDR3 region has 16 residues. V was pared by 0 bases and J by 9 bases, with 18 bases between. Germline-derived CDR1 and CDR2 are WNHNN and SYGVQD (reference sequence). This CDR3 reads CASSESVGAELGEQFF. The DNA of the CDR3 is TGCGCCAGCAGTGAGTCTGTGGGTGCGGAGTTGGGTGAGCAGTTCTTC.

V is TRBV9 and J is TRBJ2-5; a weak D match, TRBD1 (5 bases). CDR1 SGDLS and CDR2 YYNGEE come from the germline V gene. CDR3 length: 14 amino acids. The germline V and J ends were trimmed by 0 bases and 2 bases, with 8 bases remaining between them. The DNA for the CDR3 is TGTGCCAGCAGCGTAGGACAGATACAAGAGACCCAGTACTTC. Its protein is CASSVGQIQETQYF.

The rearrangement links TRBV7-9 to TRBJ2-1; tentatively, D is TRBD1 (6 bases). Germline V lookup: CDR1 SEHNR, CDR2 FQNEAQ (reference sequence). The CDR3 runs to 10 residues. Trimming took 11 bases from V and 9 from J, leaving 11 bases between them. CDR3: CAPGVFEQFF. The CDR3 DNA sequence: TGTGCCCCAGGGGTATTTGAGCAGTTCTTC.